This T cell receptor beta chain stems from a study of regulatory T cells in long-lasting Graves disease (dated by TCRdb to 2020 to 2022). Context from the whole study: In the newly diagnosed Graves' disease group, patients had been taking antithyroid drugs for less than 3 months. Persistent Graves' disease patients were compared with newly diagnosed Graves' disease patients by peripheral blood TCR sequencing and RNA sequencing. The study was conducted in China and was registered as a clinical trial. TCR sequencing covered some 13 persistent and approximately 20 newly diagnosed Graves' disease patients, about 35 samples in total.

Libraries were made using multiplex PCR. Sequencing relied on an Illumina HiSeq 4000. CDR3 regions were amplified by Arm-PCR with iRepertoire HTBI primers to construct TCR beta libraries. Gel purification was performed on PCR products prior to sequencing. Per the source publication's procedure: Gene usage analysis of CDR3 amino acid clonotypes used the roughly 60 TRBV and around 14 TRBJ segments found across samples. COPE and FqMerger were used to merge filtered high-quality paired reads into contigs. BLAST was used to align contigs to IMGT TRBV, TRBD and TRBJ reference genes, and CDR3 was defined according to IMGT. Any clonotype with a frequency above 0.1% was counted as a highly expanded clone. Repertoire diversity was measured by Shannon entropy, and V-J evenness by the Gini coefficient. A clonotype found in more than one individual was treated as public. TCRdb cleaned the public reads at Q25 with fastp, built clones with MiXCR and kept in-frame beta chains. Entries are consolidated by CDR3 protein sequence, retaining the most common genes and DNA. None of the V and J calls come from the authors' own analysis; TCRdb made them. For this sample the table gives roughly 530,000 distinct CDR3 sequences, of which about 16% were detected only once. The ten biggest clones cover 20% to 30% of the sample.

The paper as a whole reports these results and caveats: More public clonotypes were shared among persistent patients (around 3,000) than among newly diagnosed patients (966). Persistent Graves' disease patients showed lower TCR Shannon entropy and fewer highly expanded clones than newly diagnosed patients, suggesting clonal expansion. TRBV28, TRBJ1-2 and TRBJ2-5 were preferentially used in persistent disease, while TRBV20-1 and TRBJ2-1 were favored in newly diagnosed disease. Only the TCR beta chain was sequenced and analyzed. The small sample size was acknowledged by the authors as a limitation that may reduce accuracy. Peripheral blood alone was examined, since thyroid tissue, which constituted the primary lesion, could not be accessed.

Trimming costs V 5 bases and J 4 bases, and their ends lie 12 bases apart. Its CDR3 holds 13 amino acids, cysteine through phenylalanine. The sequence is cut down to CDR3 DNA, 39 bases in frame from base 1. Sample time point, as interpreted from the label and publication: newly diagnosed GD, antithyroid drugs for less than 3 months. For both TCR sequencing and RNA sequencing, RNA was extracted from PBMCs using TRIzol. Graves' disease was diagnosed according to American Thyroid Association guidelines. Recruitment of patients was carried out at an endocrinology department in Xi'an, China. Each patient gave around 9.2 milliliters of peripheral blood, collected in an EDTA anticoagulant tube. Ficoll Paque Plus density gradient separation was used to isolate PBMCs, and no additional T cell sorting was done. An Agilent 2100 Bioanalyzer and agarose gel were used to check RNA quality, while a NanoDrop 2000 measured RNA concentration.

Turning to this clonotype: Its antigen has not been determined. A read error may be the cause here, since a much bigger clone is one base away.

A further study also used this sample, focusing on T cells in Graves' hyperthyroidism and ophthalmopathy. The second paper states: Stable Graves' hyperthyroidism was defined as the absence of progression to ophthalmopathy over 18 months of follow-up. Hyperthyroidism patients were aged 18 to 65 years and newly diagnosed, with disease duration of less than 2 months. The study excluded patients with uncontrolled infections, other autoimmune diseases, pregnancy or lactation. Clinical symptoms, serum thyroxine and TRAb, thyroid ultrasound, and orbital computed tomography formed the basis for the diagnoses. For the first round of RT-PCR on the TCR CDR3, the HTBI primer set was used together with the Qiagen OneStep RT-PCR kit. Most expanded thyroid clonotypes (frequency above 0.001) were also detected in blood, suggesting blood repertoires may reflect thyroid immune responses. In cross-validation, a model built on a 13 V-J signature told ophthalmopathy apart from stable hyperthyroidism with 85% to 90% sensitivity and approximately 84% specificity, and in testing the same model reached 80%/75%. In validation, progression to ophthalmopathy was predicted by the model with approximately 67% sensitivity and roughly 76% specificity, a median of about 6.8 months before onset. A discovery cohort of 95 to 100 patients, about 40 with Graves' ophthalmopathy and approximately 60 with stable Graves' hyperthyroidism, was used to find distinguishing TCR V-J signatures. An independent validation cohort of fewer than 20 hyperthyroidism patients and 17 patients who later progressed to ophthalmopathy tested prospective prediction of ophthalmopathy. The 75 to 100 discovery patients were divided at random into training and test sets in a 7:3 ratio. Thyroid tissue and blood T-cell repertoires from six Graves' hyperthyroidism patients were also compared in the study. After blood sampling, hyperthyroidism patients were treated with methimazole at a starting dose of 30 mg daily, and ophthalmopathy patients were treated with high-dose intravenous methylprednisolone. Libraries were constructed in a second round of multiplex PCR, after which size selection and purification were performed. The libraries were sequenced on an Illumina HiSeq2000 using paired-end 100 bp reads. SOAPnuke was used to process the raw data, throwing out any read that contained adapters or uncalled bases, had a mean Phred below 15, or lacked an exact constant-primer or identifier match. COPE v1.2.5 was used to merge the high-quality paired reads, and each unique nucleotide sequence was defined as a clonotype. MiTCR v1.1 was used to align the clonotypes against IMGT TRBV, TRBD and TRBJ reference segments. Only V-J combinations with frequency above 0.0001, covering about 99% of repertoires, were analysed. A TCS score was defined as the ratio of F50 (clonal expansion) to E x V (chaos), with BLOSUM62-based TCRdist applied between CDR3 peptides within each V-J. Welch's t-statistics and random forest reduced fewer than 600 V-J features to 13, which were used in a naive Bayes classifier (R e1071). Sample size was not statistically predetermined, and investigators were not blinded to group allocation. The paper describes TCR Vbeta CDR3 sequencing of 135 peripheral blood samples, made up of some 42 ophthalmopathy patients, 70 to 75 hyperthyroidism patients and 17 progressor patients.

Specimen: peripheral blood mononuclear cells (PBMCs), collected at new diagnosis, from a patient treated with antithyroid drugs. Recombination joined TRBV12-3 or TRBV12-4 with TRBJ2-7; TRBD1 could be the D gene, as 5 bases match. The receptor comes from a woman aged 35-60 years with Graves disease. Donor details come from another sample of the same person, matched by shared clones. The CDR3 reads CASSQSRVYEQYF. The bases are TGTGCCAGCAGTCAGAGCAGGGTATACGAGCAGTACTTC.